A selection of T cell receptor beta chains follows, all from one sample in a study of shared clonotypes between healthy human individuals. The repertoire was sequenced with immunoSEQ multiplex PCR; TCRdb's copy has only in-frame clones and lacks some. The sample has roughly 2,000,000 clones; 85% to 95% are singletons. Sequenced material: naive CD8+ T cells from PBMCs. The source is a young man in good health. Some clones in this sample may be carry-over from other donors' samples. Both conserved end residues are part of each CDR3. A D gene is named only where the DNA matches it firmly. Not every row has a clone size; where given, it reads once, few, many or a size class.

cdr3_nt: TGTGCCAGCAGTTTCCCGCTGGGACAGGTGAATGGTGGCTACACCTTC
cdr3_aa: CASSFPLGQVNGGYTF
clone_size: NA
v_call: TRBV28
j_call: TRBJ1-2
d_call: TRBD1

cdr3_nt: TGTGCCAGCAGCCCCAGGGGATGGAACGAGCAGTACTTC
cdr3_aa: CASSPRGWNEQYF
clone_size: NA
v_call: TRBV11-2
j_call: TRBJ2-7
d_call: NA

cdr3_nt: TGTGCCAGCAGTATGACAGGGGGAAATCTTTACGAGCAGTACTTC
cdr3_aa: CASSMTGGNLYEQYF
clone_size: once
v_call: TRBV27
j_call: TRBJ2-7
d_call: TRBD1

cdr3_nt: TGTGCCAGCAGCCTGGGCCCGACTGAAGCTTTCTTT
cdr3_aa: CASSLGPTEAFF
clone_size: NA
v_call: TRBV7-9
j_call: TRBJ1-1
d_call: NA

cdr3_nt: TGTGCCAGTAGTATAGCAGGGGGTGGAGGCACTGAAGCTTTCTTT
cdr3_aa: CASSIAGGGGTEAFF
clone_size: once
v_call: TRBV19
j_call: TRBJ1-1
d_call: TRBD1

cdr3_nt: TGTGCCAGCAGCTCCGCGGGGCGCAATCAGCCCCAGCATTTT
cdr3_aa: CASSSAGRNQPQHF
clone_size: NA
v_call: TRBV27
j_call: TRBJ1-5
d_call: NA

cdr3_nt: TGTGCCAGTAGCCTCGTCTATGGGGTCTCGGAAGCTTTCTTT
cdr3_aa: CASSLVYGVSEAFF
clone_size: NA
v_call: TRBV19
j_call: TRBJ1-1
d_call: NA

cdr3_nt: TGTGCCAGCAGCGCAGGAGGGACTAGCGGGAGACGGTTCTTC
cdr3_aa: CASSAGGTSGRRFF
clone_size: NA
v_call: TRBV9
j_call: TRBJ2-1
d_call: TRBD2

cdr3_nt: TGTGCCAGCAACCTCCGTAAGGGGTCCCCCATCATTCAGTACTTC
cdr3_aa: CASNLRKGSPIIQYF
clone_size: NA
v_call: TRBV28
j_call: TRBJ2-4
d_call: NA

cdr3_nt: TGTGCCAGCAGCGAAGGAGTCGAGCAGTACTTC
cdr3_aa: CASSEGVEQYF
clone_size: once
v_call: TRBV14
j_call: TRBJ2-7
d_call: NA

cdr3_nt: TGTGCCAGCAGCCCGGCTCCCTTAGAAGCTAACTATGGCTACACCTTC
cdr3_aa: CASSPAPLEANYGYTF
clone_size: NA
v_call: TRBV7-9
j_call: TRBJ1-2
d_call: NA

cdr3_nt: TGTGCCAGCTACAGCCGGACAGGGAAAAACATTCAGTACTTC
cdr3_aa: CASYSRTGKNIQYF
clone_size: NA
v_call: TRBV28
j_call: TRBJ2-4
d_call: TRBD1

cdr3_nt: TGTGCCAGCCGCCCCCCGGGGAACGAGCAGTACTTC
cdr3_aa: CASRPPGNEQYF
clone_size: NA
v_call: TRBV28
j_call: TRBJ2-7
d_call: NA

cdr3_nt: TGTGCCAGCAGCTTATTACTTCGTTCGGTTAGCTCGGAGACCCAGTACTTC
cdr3_aa: CASSLLLRSVSSETQYF
clone_size: NA
v_call: TRBV5-5
j_call: TRBJ2-5
d_call: NA

cdr3_nt: TGTGCCAGCAGTTTCCCTACCCCACTAGCGGGAGGGACCTACGAGCAGTACTTC
cdr3_aa: CASSFPTPLAGGTYEQYF
clone_size: NA
v_call: TRBV28
j_call: TRBJ2-7
d_call: TRBD2

cdr3_nt: TGTGCCAGCAGTGAAGTCAGCTCCTACGAGCAGTACTTC
cdr3_aa: CASSEVSSYEQYF
clone_size: once
v_call: TRBV6-1
j_call: TRBJ2-7
d_call: NA

cdr3_nt: TGTGCCATCAGTGAATACCGACAGCAATCCGGAAACACCATATATTTT
cdr3_aa: CAISEYRQQSGNTIYF
clone_size: NA
v_call: TRBV10-3
j_call: TRBJ1-3
d_call: NA

cdr3_nt: TGTGCCAGCAGCTTTTATGGTCATACGCAGTATTTT
cdr3_aa: CASSFYGHTQYF
clone_size: NA
v_call: TRBV11-2
j_call: TRBJ2-3
d_call: NA

cdr3_nt: TGTGCCAGCAGTTTATATTGGACAGGGGGCTTACACACTGAAGCTTTCTTT
cdr3_aa: CASSLYWTGGLHTEAFF
clone_size: NA
v_call: TRBV27
j_call: TRBJ1-1
d_call: TRBD1

cdr3_nt: TGTGCCAGCTCGGCTGAAGCTTTCTTT
cdr3_aa: CASSAEAFF
clone_size: NA
v_call: TRBV7-9
j_call: TRBJ1-1
d_call: NA

cdr3_nt: TGTGCCAGCAGTGAGAACATACACTACGAGCAGTACTTC
cdr3_aa: CASSENIHYEQYF
clone_size: NA
v_call: TRBV25-1
j_call: TRBJ2-7
d_call: NA

cdr3_nt: TGTGCCAGCAGCCCGGGACCCGAGGAGACCTATGGCTACACCTTC
cdr3_aa: CASSPGPEETYGYTF
clone_size: NA
v_call: TRBV9
j_call: TRBJ1-2
d_call: NA

cdr3_nt: TGTGCCAGCAGATCGTTGGGACTAGCGGGAGAGGGTGAGCAGTTCTTC
cdr3_aa: CASRSLGLAGEGEQFF
clone_size: NA
v_call: TRBV28
j_call: TRBJ2-1
d_call: TRBD2

cdr3_nt: TGCGCCAGCAGCCAAGACAGGGTTTCACCCCTCCACTTT
cdr3_aa: CASSQDRVSPLHF
clone_size: NA
v_call: TRBV4-3
j_call: TRBJ1-6
d_call: NA

cdr3_nt: TGTGCCAGCAGCTTCGGACAGGGGGAAGAGACCCAGTACTTC
cdr3_aa: CASSFGQGEETQYF
clone_size: NA
v_call: TRBV7-9
j_call: TRBJ2-5
d_call: TRBD1

cdr3_nt: TGCAGCGCTGATGAGAAGGACAGGGCCGACTATGGCTACACCTTC
cdr3_aa: CSADEKDRADYGYTF
clone_size: once
v_call: TRBV29-1
j_call: TRBJ1-2
d_call: TRBD1

cdr3_nt: TGCGCCAGCAGTGAAAACAGGGTAAGCAATCAGCCCCAGCATTTT
cdr3_aa: CASSENRVSNQPQHF
clone_size: NA
v_call: TRBV10-2
j_call: TRBJ1-5
d_call: NA

cdr3_nt: TGTGCCAGCAGAGGGACAGCCTACGAGCAGTACTTC
cdr3_aa: CASRGTAYEQYF
clone_size: NA
v_call: TRBV11-2
j_call: TRBJ2-7
d_call: TRBD1

cdr3_nt: TGTGCCAGCAGTTGGGACGGGAGCTCCTACGAGCAGTACTTC
cdr3_aa: CASSWDGSSYEQYF
clone_size: NA
v_call: TRBV6-5
j_call: TRBJ2-7
d_call: NA

cdr3_nt: TGTGGCGTCGCCGAATACGGGACCCGAAGCCTTCAGCCCCAGCATTTT
cdr3_aa: CGVAEYGTRSLQPQHF
clone_size: NA
v_call: TRBV28
j_call: TRBJ1-5
d_call: NA

cdr3_nt: TGTGCCAGCAGCTTGGTGACGCCGTCGCTGACTGAAGCTTTCTTT
cdr3_aa: CASSLVTPSLTEAFF
clone_size: NA
v_call: TRBV5-5
j_call: TRBJ1-1
d_call: NA

cdr3_nt: TGTGCCAGCAGCTTAGTAGGTAATGAGCAGTTCTTC
cdr3_aa: CASSLVGNEQFF
clone_size: NA
v_call: TRBV11-2
j_call: TRBJ2-1
d_call: NA

cdr3_nt: TGTGCCAGCAGCGTACCGGGGTCCGGCGGAGGGGGCAATGAGCAGTTCTTC
cdr3_aa: CASSVPGSGGGGNEQFF
clone_size: NA
v_call: TRBV9
j_call: TRBJ2-1
d_call: NA

cdr3_nt: TGTGCCAGCAGGGGGGACAGTCCTTACGAGCAGTACTTC
cdr3_aa: CASRGDSPYEQYF
clone_size: NA
v_call: TRBV6-5
j_call: TRBJ2-7
d_call: TRBD1

cdr3_nt: TGTGCCATCAGGGGGTCGCCAGGCAACAATGAGCAGTTCTTC
cdr3_aa: CAIRGSPGNNEQFF
clone_size: once
v_call: TRBV10-3
j_call: TRBJ2-1
d_call: NA

cdr3_nt: TGCAGCGTTCTGGGGGGTGGCAATCAGCCCCAGCATTTT
cdr3_aa: CSVLGGGNQPQHF
clone_size: few
v_call: TRBV29-1
j_call: TRBJ1-5
d_call: NA

cdr3_nt: TGTGCCAGCAGCCCCCACGGAACTGCCTACGAGCAGTACTTC
cdr3_aa: CASSPHGTAYEQYF
clone_size: NA
v_call: TRBV5-5
j_call: TRBJ2-7
d_call: NA

cdr3_nt: TGTGCCAGCAGTGATGGCGGAGCGTTCACCTACGAGCAGTACTTC
cdr3_aa: CASSDGGAFTYEQYF
clone_size: once
v_call: TRBV6-1
j_call: TRBJ2-7
d_call: NA

cdr3_nt: TGTGCCAGCAGAACGGTGTCCTACAATGAGCAGTTCTTC
cdr3_aa: CASRTVSYNEQFF
clone_size: NA
v_call: TRBV6-1
j_call: TRBJ2-1
d_call: NA

cdr3_nt: TGTGCCAGCAGTTACGGGACAGGGGATACCTACGAGCAGTACTTC
cdr3_aa: CASSYGTGDTYEQYF
clone_size: NA
v_call: TRBV6-5
j_call: TRBJ2-7
d_call: TRBD1

cdr3_nt: TGTGCCAGCAGTACTTGGGTTGATAACTATGGCTACACCTTC
cdr3_aa: CASSTWVDNYGYTF
clone_size: NA
v_call: TRBV28
j_call: TRBJ1-2
d_call: NA

cdr3_nt: TGTGCCAGCGCAGGGGTGGCCTACGAGCAGTACTTC
cdr3_aa: CASAGVAYEQYF
clone_size: NA
v_call: TRBV9
j_call: TRBJ2-7
d_call: NA

cdr3_nt: TGTGCCAGCAGCCAAGGGAGGTACGAGCAGTACTTC
cdr3_aa: CASSQGRYEQYF
clone_size: once
v_call: TRBV13
j_call: TRBJ2-7
d_call: NA

cdr3_nt: TGTGCCAGCAGCTTAGTGCGGCTAGCGGGAGTAGGAGATACGCAGTATTTT
cdr3_aa: CASSLVRLAGVGDTQYF
clone_size: NA
v_call: TRBV11-2
j_call: TRBJ2-3
d_call: TRBD2

cdr3_nt: TGTGCCAGCAGCCAAGTTCTGGGGTGGGGATACGAGCAGTACTTC
cdr3_aa: CASSQVLGWGYEQYF
clone_size: NA
v_call: TRBV14
j_call: TRBJ2-7
d_call: NA

cdr3_nt: TGTGCCAGCAGCCAACACCTTAGACAGGGGGTTTTGGATGAGCAGTTCTTC
cdr3_aa: CASSQHLRQGVLDEQFF
clone_size: NA
v_call: TRBV4-2
j_call: TRBJ2-1
d_call: TRBD1

cdr3_nt: TGTGCCAGCAGTTTGGGGGCCGGGACAGGGGCTAACTATGGCTACACCTTC
cdr3_aa: CASSLGAGTGANYGYTF
clone_size: NA
v_call: TRBV27
j_call: TRBJ1-2
d_call: TRBD1

cdr3_nt: TGTGCCAGCAGCTTGACCGAGGCAGGGTGGGACAATGAGCAGTTCTTC
cdr3_aa: CASSLTEAGWDNEQFF
clone_size: NA
v_call: TRBV5-8
j_call: TRBJ2-1
d_call: NA

cdr3_nt: TGTGCCAGCAGCGGACAGGGTTCTCCTACCTATGGCTACACCTTC
cdr3_aa: CASSGQGSPTYGYTF
clone_size: NA
v_call: TRBV9
j_call: TRBJ1-2
d_call: TRBD1

cdr3_nt: TGTGCCTGGAGTGTAAGATCGGCCAGGGTGAACACTGAAGCTTTCTTT
cdr3_aa: CAWSVRSARVNTEAFF
clone_size: NA
v_call: TRBV30
j_call: TRBJ1-1
d_call: NA

cdr3_nt: TGTGCCAGCAGAGGGGACAGGGCGGGGGAGACCCAGTACTTC
cdr3_aa: CASRGDRAGETQYF
clone_size: NA
v_call: TRBV2
j_call: TRBJ2-5
d_call: TRBD1

cdr3_nt: TGTGCCAGCAGTTCCAGGACAGGGGAGAAAACAGATACGCAGTATTTT
cdr3_aa: CASSSRTGEKTDTQYF
clone_size: NA
v_call: TRBV28
j_call: TRBJ2-3
d_call: TRBD1

cdr3_nt: TGTGCCAGCAGCCAAGATGGGAGCGGCCCCATCTACGAGCAGTACTTC
cdr3_aa: CASSQDGSGPIYEQYF
clone_size: NA
v_call: TRBV4-2
j_call: TRBJ2-7
d_call: NA

cdr3_nt: TGTGCCAGCAGTTTACAGGACGTCAGGTCATCTTTGGGAACAGATACGCAGTATTTT
cdr3_aa: CASSLQDVRSSLGTDTQYF
clone_size: NA
v_call: TRBV27
j_call: TRBJ2-3
d_call: NA